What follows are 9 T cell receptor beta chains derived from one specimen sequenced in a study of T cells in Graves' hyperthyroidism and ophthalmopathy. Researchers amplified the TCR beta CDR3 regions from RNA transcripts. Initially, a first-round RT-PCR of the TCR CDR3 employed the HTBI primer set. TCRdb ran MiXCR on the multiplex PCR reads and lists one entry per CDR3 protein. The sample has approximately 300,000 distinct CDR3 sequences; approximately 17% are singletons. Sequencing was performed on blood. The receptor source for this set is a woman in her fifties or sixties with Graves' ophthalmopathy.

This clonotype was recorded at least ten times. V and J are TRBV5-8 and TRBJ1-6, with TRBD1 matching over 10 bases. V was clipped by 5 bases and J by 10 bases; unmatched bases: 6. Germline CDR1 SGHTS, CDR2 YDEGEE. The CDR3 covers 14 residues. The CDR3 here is CASRRDRGESPLHF. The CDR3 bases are TGTGCCAGCAGGCGGGACAGGGGAGAATCACCCCTCCACTTT. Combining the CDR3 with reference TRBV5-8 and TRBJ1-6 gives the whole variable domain EAGVTQSPTHLIKTRGQQATLRCSPISGHTSVYWYQQALGLGLQFLLWYDEGEERNRGNFPPRFSGRQFPNYSSELNVNALELEDSALYLCASRRDRGESPLHFGNGTRLTVT.

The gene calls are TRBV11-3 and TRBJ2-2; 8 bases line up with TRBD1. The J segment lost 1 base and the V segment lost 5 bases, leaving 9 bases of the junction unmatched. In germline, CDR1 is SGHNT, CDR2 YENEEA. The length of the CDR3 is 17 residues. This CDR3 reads CASSAGAGTGNTGELFF. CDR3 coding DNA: TGTGCCAGCAGCGCAGGGGCCGGGACAGGGAACACCGGGGAGCTGTTTTTT.

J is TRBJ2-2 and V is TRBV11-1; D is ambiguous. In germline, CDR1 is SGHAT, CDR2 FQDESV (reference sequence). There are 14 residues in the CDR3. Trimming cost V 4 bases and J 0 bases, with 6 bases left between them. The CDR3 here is CASSSGPNTGELFF. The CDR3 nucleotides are TGTGCCAGCAGCTCGGGCCCGAACACCGGGGAGCTGTTTTTT.

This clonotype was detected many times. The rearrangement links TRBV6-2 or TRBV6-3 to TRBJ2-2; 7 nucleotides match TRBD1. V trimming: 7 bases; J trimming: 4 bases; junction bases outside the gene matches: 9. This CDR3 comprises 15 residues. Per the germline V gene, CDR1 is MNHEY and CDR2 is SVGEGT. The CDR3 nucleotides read TGTGCCAGCAACAGACAGGGTTTAGGCACCGGGGAGCTGTTTTTT. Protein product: CASNRQGLGTGELFF.

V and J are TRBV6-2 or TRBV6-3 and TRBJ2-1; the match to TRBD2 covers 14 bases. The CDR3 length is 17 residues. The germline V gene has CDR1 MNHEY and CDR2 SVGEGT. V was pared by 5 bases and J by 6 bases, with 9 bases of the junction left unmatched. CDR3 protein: CASSAASGTSGGNEQFF. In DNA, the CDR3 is TGTGCCAGCAGTGCGGCGTCCGGGACTAGCGGGGGCAATGAGCAGTTCTTC.

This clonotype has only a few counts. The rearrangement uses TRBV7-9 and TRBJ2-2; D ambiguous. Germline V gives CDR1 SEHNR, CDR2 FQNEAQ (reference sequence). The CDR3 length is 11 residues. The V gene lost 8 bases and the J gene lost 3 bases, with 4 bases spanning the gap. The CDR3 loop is CASHDTGELFF. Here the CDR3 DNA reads TGTGCCAGCCATGACACCGGGGAGCTGTTTTTT.

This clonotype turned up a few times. In DNA form, the CDR3 reads TGTGCCAGCAGGGAGGGTATGCGGAACACCGGGGAGCTGTTTTTT. This encodes CASREGMRNTGELFF. The chain is built from TRBV12-3 or TRBV12-4 and TRBJ2-2; perhaps TRBD2 as D (6 bases). CDR3 length: 15 amino acids. Trimming took 6 bases from V and 1 from J, leaving 12 bases between them.

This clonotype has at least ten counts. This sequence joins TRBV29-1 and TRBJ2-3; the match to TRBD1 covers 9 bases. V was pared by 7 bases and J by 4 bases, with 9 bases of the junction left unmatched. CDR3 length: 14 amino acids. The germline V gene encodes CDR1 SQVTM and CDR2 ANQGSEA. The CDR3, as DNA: TGCAGCGCCGGGACAGGGCAACGGGCAGATACGCAGTATTTT. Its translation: CSAGTGQRADTQYF.

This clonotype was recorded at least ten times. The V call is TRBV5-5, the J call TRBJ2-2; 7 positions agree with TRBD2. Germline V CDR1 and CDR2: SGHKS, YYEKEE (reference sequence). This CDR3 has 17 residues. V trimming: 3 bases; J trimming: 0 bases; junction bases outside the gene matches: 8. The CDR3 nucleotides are TGTGCCAGCAGCTCGGATGGGGGGAGGGCGAACACCGGGGAGCTGTTTTTT. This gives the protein CASSSDGGRANTGELFF.